This is a list of T cell receptor beta chains from one sample in a study of T cell changes during pregnancy in multiple sclerosis. Here immunoSEQ multiplex PCR was the method, and the copy in TCRdb shows in-frame clones only, minus some. The sample has tens of thousands of clones, about 87% seen once; the top ten hold approximately 1%. Sequencing was performed on CD4+ T cells from peripheral blood mononuclear cells, taken in the second trimester of pregnancy. These receptor sequences come from a female donor with multiple sclerosis, enrolled in a pregnancy study. Each CDR3 is given with its conserved first and last residue. Fields, in order: V gene, D gene, clone size, J gene, CDR3 DNA, CDR3 protein. D genes are given only for firm matches. Clone size is given for some rows only: seen once, a few or many times, or a class if the clone is expanded.

v_call: TRBV4-3; d_call: NA; clone_size: NA; j_call: TRBJ2-3; cdr3_nt: TGCGCCAGCAGCCGCCGCAGGGACATCCCTAGCACAGATACGCAGTATTTT; cdr3_aa: CASSRRRDIPSTDTQYF
v_call: TRBV6-4; d_call: NA; clone_size: NA; j_call: TRBJ2-1; cdr3_nt: TGTGCCAGCAGTGATCGGGGTGAGCAGTTCTTC; cdr3_aa: CASSDRGEQFF
v_call: TRBV4-3; d_call: NA; clone_size: few; j_call: TRBJ2-5; cdr3_nt: TGCGCCAGCAGCCAAGAGGGGGGAATGGGGGAGACCCAGTACTTC; cdr3_aa: CASSQEGGMGETQYF
v_call: TRBV5-5; d_call: TRBD1; clone_size: once; j_call: TRBJ2-5; cdr3_nt: TGTGCCAGCAGCTTGAGAGGGGGCGCAAATTGGGAGACCCAGTACTTC; cdr3_aa: CASSLRGGANWETQYF
v_call: TRBV5-1; d_call: TRBD2; clone_size: once; j_call: TRBJ2-7; cdr3_nt: TGCGCCAGCAGCTCCGGGACTAGCGGAACCTACGAGCAGTACTTC; cdr3_aa: CASSSGTSGTYEQYF
v_call: TRBV14; d_call: TRBD2; clone_size: NA; j_call: TRBJ2-2; cdr3_nt: TGTGCCAGCAGCCAAGTTGGGGGAGGGCGTAGCGGGAGTGTGACCGGGGAGCTGTTTTTT; cdr3_aa: CASSQVGGGRSGSVTGELFF
v_call: TRBV4-1; d_call: NA; clone_size: NA; j_call: TRBJ2-5; cdr3_nt: TGCGCCAGCAGCCAAGAGCTACAGGGCCTCCAAGAGACCCAGTACTTC; cdr3_aa: CASSQELQGLQETQYF
v_call: TRBV4-2; d_call: NA; clone_size: NA; j_call: TRBJ1-2; cdr3_nt: TGTGCCAGCAGCCAAGATCACAGGGCCAACTATGGCTACACCTTC; cdr3_aa: CASSQDHRANYGYTF
v_call: TRBV29-1; d_call: NA; clone_size: NA; j_call: TRBJ1-5; cdr3_nt: TGCAGCGCCTTCGGACAGTACAATCAGCCCCAGCATTTT; cdr3_aa: CSAFGQYNQPQHF
v_call: TRBV6-5; d_call: NA; clone_size: NA; j_call: TRBJ2-1; cdr3_nt: TGTGCCAGCAGTTACTCGAAACTTAGCTCCTACAATGAGCAGTTCTTC; cdr3_aa: CASSYSKLSSYNEQFF
v_call: TRBV5-1; d_call: NA; clone_size: NA; j_call: TRBJ1-1; cdr3_nt: TGCGCCAGCAGCTTGGCCGGGGGGCTGAACACTGAAGCTTTCTTT; cdr3_aa: CASSLAGGLNTEAFF
v_call: TRBV19; d_call: NA; clone_size: NA; j_call: TRBJ1-4; cdr3_nt: TGTGCCAGTAGTGGGACGTGGGGGGAAGGTGAAAAACTGTTTTTT; cdr3_aa: CASSGTWGEGEKLFF
v_call: TRBV6-1; d_call: NA; clone_size: NA; j_call: TRBJ2-2; cdr3_nt: TGTGCCAGCAGTGAACAGGGGCGCACCGGGGAGCTGTTTTTT; cdr3_aa: CASSEQGRTGELFF
v_call: TRBV6-1; d_call: TRBD1; clone_size: NA; j_call: TRBJ2-3; cdr3_nt: TGTGCCAGCAGCCGAGGACAGGGGGGCACAGATACGCAGTATTTT; cdr3_aa: CASSRGQGGTDTQYF
v_call: TRBV15; d_call: NA; clone_size: few; j_call: TRBJ1-1; cdr3_nt: TGTGCCACCAGCCTGATTAAAGGGGGTAGCACTGAAGCTTTCTTT; cdr3_aa: CATSLIKGGSTEAFF
v_call: TRBV10-3; d_call: TRBD2; clone_size: NA; j_call: TRBJ2-1; cdr3_nt: TGTGCCATCAGTGGGGGACTAGCGGGCGCGCGAGTTGAGCAGTTCTTC; cdr3_aa: CAISGGLAGARVEQFF
v_call: TRBV6-6; d_call: NA; clone_size: NA; j_call: TRBJ1-2; cdr3_nt: TGTGCCAGCAGGCCACAGAATTATGGCTACACCTTC; cdr3_aa: CASRPQNYGYTF
v_call: TRBV11-2; d_call: TRBD2; clone_size: NA; j_call: TRBJ2-1; cdr3_nt: TGTGCCAGCAGCTCGGGACTAGCGGGAGTCAATGAGCAGTTCTTC; cdr3_aa: CASSSGLAGVNEQFF
v_call: TRBV28; d_call: NA; clone_size: few; j_call: TRBJ1-1; cdr3_nt: TGTGCCAGCAGGCCTCTTCTCGGTGAAGCTTTCTTT; cdr3_aa: CASRPLLGEAFF
v_call: TRBV21-1; d_call: NA; clone_size: NA; j_call: TRBJ1-1; cdr3_nt: TGTGCCAGCAGCCCCGCCGGAGTGGGACAGAAGAACACTGAAGCTTTCTTT; cdr3_aa: CASSPAGVGQKNTEAFF
v_call: TRBV9; d_call: TRBD2; clone_size: NA; j_call: TRBJ2-1; cdr3_nt: TGTGCCAGCAGCGAGGTCCCGGGAGGAGTCAATGAGCAGTTCTTC; cdr3_aa: CASSEVPGGVNEQFF
v_call: TRBV6-1; d_call: NA; clone_size: NA; j_call: TRBJ1-1; cdr3_nt: TGTGCCAGCAGTGAAGGGGTGGGCGCGGGGGAAGCTTTCTTT; cdr3_aa: CASSEGVGAGEAFF
v_call: TRBV5-5; d_call: NA; clone_size: NA; j_call: TRBJ1-2; cdr3_nt: TGTGCCAGCAGCTCGGCTACGGACAGTATTAACTATGGCTACACCTTC; cdr3_aa: CASSSATDSINYGYTF
v_call: TRBV5-1; d_call: NA; clone_size: NA; j_call: TRBJ2-4; cdr3_nt: TGCGCCAGCAGCTTGGACGGGCAGGGGCCAGCCAAAAACATTCAGTACTTC; cdr3_aa: CASSLDGQGPAKNIQYF
v_call: TRBV28; d_call: NA; clone_size: NA; j_call: TRBJ1-2; cdr3_nt: TGTGCCAGCAGTTTAGGAGGCTCCAGGGGAGAAGGCTACACCTTC; cdr3_aa: CASSLGGSRGEGYTF
v_call: TRBV2; d_call: NA; clone_size: NA; j_call: TRBJ1-2; cdr3_nt: TGTGCCAGCGCTGTAGGGGTGGCTAACTATGGCTACACCTTC; cdr3_aa: CASAVGVANYGYTF
v_call: TRBV7-8; d_call: NA; clone_size: once; j_call: TRBJ1-2; cdr3_nt: TGTGCCAGCAGCTTAAACAGGCTCGATGGCTACACCTTC; cdr3_aa: CASSLNRLDGYTF
v_call: TRBV5-1; d_call: NA; clone_size: once; j_call: TRBJ2-7; cdr3_nt: TGCGCCAGCAGCCCCGACAGGATATCCTACGAGCAGTACTTC; cdr3_aa: CASSPDRISYEQYF
v_call: TRBV29-1; d_call: NA; clone_size: NA; j_call: TRBJ2-7; cdr3_nt: TGCAGCGTTGAAGAGTCCCTAACCTACGAGCAGTACTTC; cdr3_aa: CSVEESLTYEQYF
v_call: TRBV2; d_call: NA; clone_size: NA; j_call: TRBJ2-6; cdr3_nt: TGTGCCAGCGAACGACAGGGAGGCTCTGGGGCCAACGTCCTGACTTTC; cdr3_aa: CASERQGGSGANVLTF
v_call: TRBV28; d_call: TRBD1; clone_size: NA; j_call: TRBJ2-4; cdr3_nt: TGTGCCAGCACACCCCCCGGACAGGGCGCCCTCGGGATTCAGTACTTC; cdr3_aa: CASTPPGQGALGIQYF
v_call: TRBV29-1; d_call: TRBD1; clone_size: NA; j_call: TRBJ2-2; cdr3_nt: TGCAGCGCCTTTTTCCAGGGGGCGGGTGGGGAGCTGTTTTTT; cdr3_aa: CSAFFQGAGGELFF
v_call: TRBV28; d_call: NA; clone_size: once; j_call: TRBJ1-2; cdr3_nt: TGTGCCAGTTTCAGTTTTCGTTATGGCTACACCTTC; cdr3_aa: CASFSFRYGYTF
v_call: TRBV7-3; d_call: NA; clone_size: NA; j_call: TRBJ2-7; cdr3_nt: TGTGCCAGCAGCCTAGGGGGATCTTCCCCCTACGAGCAGTACTTC; cdr3_aa: CASSLGGSSPYEQYF
v_call: TRBV5-6; d_call: NA; clone_size: NA; j_call: TRBJ2-5; cdr3_nt: TGTGCCAGCAGATCAGGGGGGTACCAAGAGACCCAGTACTTC; cdr3_aa: CASRSGGYQETQYF
v_call: TRBV27; d_call: NA; clone_size: few; j_call: TRBJ1-1; cdr3_nt: TGTGCCAGCAGTATGACAGGCAACACTGAAGCTTTCTTT; cdr3_aa: CASSMTGNTEAFF
v_call: TRBV2; d_call: NA; clone_size: once; j_call: TRBJ2-1; cdr3_nt: TGTGCCAGCAGAAACAGGGTGGCGGAGCAGTTCTTC; cdr3_aa: CASRNRVAEQFF
v_call: TRBV5-1; d_call: TRBD1; clone_size: few; j_call: TRBJ1-4; cdr3_nt: TGCGCCAGCAGCTGGGGACAGGAGACAAGAACTAATGAAAAACTGTTTTTT; cdr3_aa: CASSWGQETRTNEKLFF
v_call: TRBV6-1; d_call: TRBD1; clone_size: NA; j_call: TRBJ1-2; cdr3_nt: TGTGCCAGCAGGGGGACCGGGACAGACCTCTATGGCTACACCTTC; cdr3_aa: CASRGTGTDLYGYTF
v_call: TRBV19; d_call: TRBD1; clone_size: NA; j_call: TRBJ1-1; cdr3_nt: TGTGCCAGTAGCCTGGACAGGTCCACTGAAGCTTTCTTT; cdr3_aa: CASSLDRSTEAFF
v_call: TRBV5-8; d_call: TRBD2; clone_size: NA; j_call: TRBJ2-3; cdr3_nt: TGTGCCAGCAGCTCGCGGGGGGCTAGCACAGATACGCAGTATTTT; cdr3_aa: CASSSRGASTDTQYF